A selection of T cell receptor beta chains follows, all from one sample in a study of OX40 agonist ivuxolimab in advanced cancers. Repertoires were generated with immunoSEQ multiplex PCR, while TCRdb's copy carries only in-frame clones and drops some. The profile shows 35,000 to 50,000 clones, 86% of them singletons. Sequencing used CD4+ or CD8+ T cells sorted from blood, obtained in a trial of the OX40 agonist ivuxolimab. These receptors were collected from an adult with an advanced solid tumor such as melanoma, head and neck, liver or kidney cancer. The CDR3 runs from the conserved cysteine through the conserved F or W. D genes are given only for firm matches. The size field is filled for only some rows; it gives once, few, many or a size class.

TRBJ2-7	TRBV27	.	.	TGTGCCAGCAGTTGGGGGGGCCATAACTACGAGCAGTACTTC	CASSWGGHNYEQYF
TRBJ2-7	TRBV29-1	.	.	TGCAGCGTTGTGGGGTTTGGCAGGGACTTGGACGAGCAGTACTTC	CSVVGFGRDLDEQYF
TRBJ2-1	TRBV21-1	.	.	TGTGCCAGCAGCACCCATAGACGGGTTCGGGATGAGCAGTTCTTC	CASSTHRRVRDEQFF
TRBJ2-1	TRBV2	.	.	TGTGCCAGCAGGGGGCCACTGTTCTTC	CASRGPLFF
TRBJ1-2	TRBV7-9	TRBD1	.	TGTGCCAGCAGCCCACCGACAGGGGGTCCCTATGGCTACACCTTC	CASSPPTGGPYGYTF
TRBJ2-1	TRBV5-4	.	.	TGTGCCAGCAGCCTAGGGGGAAATGAGCAGTTCTTC	CASSLGGNEQFF
TRBJ1-3	TRBV7-6	.	.	TGTGCCAGCAGCTCCTCAGGGTACTCTGGAAACACCATATATTTT	CASSSSGYSGNTIYF
TRBJ1-1	TRBV7-6	.	.	TGTGCCAGCAGCCCCTCGGGGGCTTGGACTGAAGCTTTCTTT	CASSPSGAWTEAFF
TRBJ1-2	TRBV5-1	.	.	TGCGCCAGCAGCTTGGCCTCTGGGGGTAGTATAGAGGGCTACACCTTC	CASSLASGGSIEGYTF
TRBJ2-2	TRBV9	.	.	TGTGCCAGCAGCGTCCAAGTTTCTTGGAAAGGCGGGGAGCTGTTTTTT	CASSVQVSWKGGELFF
TRBJ2-1	TRBV11-2	.	.	TGTGCCAGCCCCGCAGGCCAAGGTGAGCAGTTCTTC	CASPAGQGEQFF
TRBJ1-2	TRBV6-5	.	.	TGTGCCAGCAGTGGGGACACGGACTATGGCTACACCTTC	CASSGDTDYGYTF
TRBJ1-2	TRBV5-4	TRBD1	.	TGTGCCAGCAGCGGGACAGCCAACTATGGCTACACCTTC	CASSGTANYGYTF
TRBJ2-7	TRBV10-2	TRBD1	.	TGCGCCAGCCTAACAGGGGTTGGCGAGCAGTACTTC	CASLTGVGEQYF
TRBJ1-5	TRBV5-6	.	.	TGTGCCAGCAGCAAAGATTCAGTGGGCAATCAGCCCCAGCATTTT	CASSKDSVGNQPQHF
TRBJ2-7	TRBV6-1	.	once	TGTGCCAGCAGTGAAGTTGAACAGGATCTATCCTACGAGCAGTACTTC	CASSEVEQDLSYEQYF
TRBJ1-4	TRBV27	TRBD1	.	TGTGCCAGCAGTCCAGGGGGGACAACTAATGAAAAACTGTTTTTT	CASSPGGTTNEKLFF
TRBJ1-1	TRBV9	.	.	TGTGCCAGCAGCGTAGCGTCGGGGGGCGCCGAAGCTTTCTTT	CASSVASGGAEAFF
TRBJ1-2	TRBV11-2	.	.	TGTGCCAGCAGCTTAGGGCAGGGAGACTATGGCTACACCTTC	CASSLGQGDYGYTF
TRBJ1-1	TRBV6-5	.	.	TGTGCCAGCAGTTACTCCGAGACAGCAATCACTGAAGCTTTCTTT	CASSYSETAITEAFF
TRBJ1-1	TRBV11-2	.	.	TGTGCCAGCAGCTTAGGGGGGACGGATGAAGCTTTCTTT	CASSLGGTDEAFF
TRBJ2-7	TRBV18	.	.	TGTGCCAGCTCACCACCGGGTAACGAGCAGTACTTC	CASSPPGNEQYF
TRBJ2-7	TRBV23-1	.	once	TGCGCCAGCAGTCAATCTAAAGGGGTTTGTGAGCAGTACTTC	CASSQSKGVCEQYF
TRBJ1-1	TRBV11-2	TRBD1	once	TGTGCCAGCAGCCCTTCGCGGACAGGTCTTTCTTTCTTT	CASSPSRTGLSFF
TRBJ1-2	TRBV27	TRBD1	.	TGTGCCAGCAGTTTACGGGCAGGGGGACTGTATGGCTACACCTTC	CASSLRAGGLYGYTF
TRBJ1-2	TRBV7-2	.	.	TGTGCCACCTTGAAAGAGGACAGACTACTCTATGGCTACACCTTC	CATLKEDRLLYGYTF
TRBJ1-1	TRBV7-3	TRBD1	once	TGTGCCAGCAGCTTAGGGACAGGGGGCTACACTGAAGCTTTCTTT	CASSLGTGGYTEAFF
TRBJ2-1	TRBV13	.	.	TGTGCCAGCAGCCGGACGGATAGCTCCTACAATGAGCAGTTCTTC	CASSRTDSSYNEQFF
TRBJ2-5	TRBV7-8	TRBD1	.	TGTGCCAGCGGAATCGGAAATACAGGGGACCTAGGCCAAGAGACCCAGTACTTC	CASGIGNTGDLGQETQYF
TRBJ2-2	TRBV5-1	.	.	TGCGCCAGCAGCTTGGCCCGGGACTCCATTCCGGGTGGGGAGCTGTTTTTT	CASSLARDSIPGGELFF
TRBJ2-2	TRBV6-6	.	once	TGTGCCAGCAGCCTCGGGACTACCGGGGAGCTGTTTTTT	CASSLGTTGELFF
TRBJ2-7	TRBV6-4	.	.	TGTGCCAGCAGTGAAACAGGGTTTTCCTACGAGCAGTACTTC	CASSETGFSYEQYF
TRBJ1-1	TRBV11-1	.	.	TGTGCCAGCAGCTTAGGTCACGCCCACATGAACACTGAAGCTTTCTTT	CASSLGHAHMNTEAFF
TRBJ2-7	TRBV5-1	.	.	TGCGCCAGCAGCTTGTTAGCCCAAGGAGAGCAGTACTTC	CASSLLAQGEQYF
TRBJ1-4	TRBV27	.	.	TGTGCCAGCAGTTTAGACGGGGGACAAAAACTGTTTTTT	CASSLDGGQKLFF
TRBJ2-3	TRBV6-5	.	.	TGTGCCACTACCGAAGGGGAAGATACGCAGTATTTT	CATTEGEDTQYF
TRBJ2-5	TRBV7-2	.	.	TGTGCCAGCAGCCCACTGGTAAGAGGGCACCAAGAGACCCAGTACTTC	CASSPLVRGHQETQYF
TRBJ1-2	TRBV6-5	TRBD1	.	TGTGCCAGCAGTTTCGGACAGGGATTAGGTGGCTACACCTTC	CASSFGQGLGGYTF
TRBJ1-1	TRBV6-5	.	.	TGTGCCAGCAGTTACTCTCCGGACAGTTTGAACACTGAAGCTTTCTTT	CASSYSPDSLNTEAFF
TRBJ2-5	TRBV5-4	.	.	TGTGCCAACGGCCAGGGCGGCGAGACCCAGTACTTC	CANGQGGETQYF
TRBJ2-2	TRBV5-1	.	.	TGCGCCAGCAGCACAACCGGGGAGCTGTTTTTT	CASSTTGELFF
TRBJ2-5	TRBV6-5	.	.	TGTGCCAGCAGTTACACTTTCCCGACGCAAGAGACCCAGTACTTC	CASSYTFPTQETQYF
TRBJ1-4	TRBV20-1	.	.	TGCAGTGCTAGCACAAGGGAAAAACTGTTTTTT	CSASTREKLFF